The clone carrying this T cell receptor beta chain was seen at least ten times. Its antigen remains unknown. The data derive from a study of Graves' ophthalmopathy and Graves' hyperthyroidism. Study outcomes and limitations: Blood shared most expanded thyroid clonotypes above 0.001 frequency.

Patients were left out if they had other autoimmune diseases, uncontrolled infections, pregnancy or lactation. Orbital computed tomography, together with clinical symptoms, serum thyroxine, TRAb and thyroid ultrasound, was used for diagnosis. V dropped 4 bases and J dropped 1 base, with 23 bases sitting between them. CDR3 length: 18 residues. The germline CDR1 and CDR2 sequences are SGHAT and FQDESV (reference sequence). Amplification of TCR beta CDR3 regions used RNA transcripts. After a first-round RT-PCR with HTBI primers, a second-round multiplex PCR was run. TCRdb passed the multiplex PCR reads through MiXCR, listing each CDR3 protein once. Of about 410,000 distinct CDR3 sequences listed, about 17% are singletons.

Sequenced material: peripheral blood. This chain joins TRBV11-1 and TRBJ2-7; D may be TRBD1 (6 bases). This receptor was obtained from a woman aged 18 to 35 with Graves' ophthalmopathy. CDR3 bases: TGTGCCAGCAGCTCTAAAAGGGCAGGGGAGCCTGAATCCTACGAGCAGTACTTC. Its translation is CASSSKRAGEPESYEQYF.